This TCR beta chain was captured by sequencing in a study of Ad26.COV2.S vaccination and SARS-CoV-2 variants. Study as a whole: The authors gave Ad26.COV2.S intramuscularly, either once or twice 56 days apart. Overall study results and limits: Substantial post-vaccination breadth of spike-specific CD8+ and CD4+ T cell responses was reported. Assessments of TCR breadth and depth may have underestimated the total T cell responses.

Using immunoSEQ multiplex PCR, the repertoire was profiled, and TCRdb retains in-frame clones only, with some absent. The sample has roughly 500,000 clones; roughly 89% are singletons. Treatment meaning: some 19 received Ad26.COV2.S at low or high dose, single or two shots; several received placebo; per-sample allocation not given. Sampling occurred on day 63 after the first vaccine or placebo injection. CDR3 length: 15 residues. CDR1 is MNHNY and CDR2 is SVGAGI in the germline V gene (reference sequence). After removal of 6 bases from V and 4 bases from J, the junction contained 6 bases not matched to a gene. This clone was recorded at least ten times. The target antigen is unknown.

The chain carries TRBV6-6 and TRBJ2-2; 9 bases fit TRBD1. This sequence originates from a person between 18 and 60 years old who received the Ad26.COV2.S COVID-19 vaccine or a placebo. The specimen comprised peripheral blood, sampled in a trial of Ad26.COV2.S vaccine versus placebo. This CDR3 is CASREGQGSTGELFF. CDR3 in DNA: TGTGCCAGCAGGGAGGGACAGGGAAGCACCGGGGAGCTGTTTTTT.